The 27 T cell receptor beta chains reported below all come from one sample, sequenced in a study of T cell repertoires in cytomegalovirus infection. In TCRdb, the reads were re-called with MiXCR into one record per CDR3 protein. The profile shows roughly 180,000 distinct CDR3 sequences, approximately 28% of them singletons. The sequencing input was PBMCs. The receptors here all came from a human donor in good health (CMV status not recorded). Some clones in this sample may be carry-over from other donors' samples.

This clonotype has only a few counts. The CDR3 here is CASSPGDRGTDIQYF. CDR3 bases: TGTGCCAGCAGTCCAGGGGACAGGGGGACGGACATTCAGTACTTC. This rearrangement joins TRBV28 to TRBJ2-4, with 11 bases that match TRBD1. This CDR3 is built from 15 residues. The ends lost 5 bases at V and 8 bases at J; junction bases unmatched: 8. Germline-derived CDR1 and CDR2 are MDHEN and SYDVKM.

There are a few counts of this clonotype. The V call is TRBV27, the J call TRBJ1-1; TRBD1 is a possible D gene (5 bases). Trimming stripped 1 base from V and 11 bases from J, with 14 bases between. This CDR3 has 13 residues. Germline loops: CDR1 MNHEY, CDR2 SMNVEV (reference sequence). Here the CDR3 reads CASSLWPGTGAFF. CDR3 DNA sequence: TGTGCCAGCAGTTTATGGCCGGGAACAGGTGCTTTCTTT.

Only a few counts were recorded for this clonotype. V is TRBV2 and J is TRBJ1-1; 7 bases are a match to TRBD1. V shed 7 bases, J shed 0 bases, and the junction held 8 bases outside the gene matches. The CDR3 is 15 amino acids. CDR1 SNHLY and CDR2 FYNNEI come from the germline V gene. For the CDR3, the DNA is TGTGCCAGCATCGAGGGTGGGACAGTGAACACTGAAGCTTTCTTT. The encoded protein is CASIEGGTVNTEAFF.

This clonotype has only a few counts. J is TRBJ1-1 and V is TRBV12-3 or TRBV12-4, with 8 bases fitting TRBD1. This CDR3 has 13 residues. J was trimmed by 10 bases and V by 3 bases; bases with no gene match: 7. The CDR3 loop is CASSFGQGAAAFF. CDR3 DNA: TGTGCCAGCAGTTTTGGGCAGGGGGCTGCAGCTTTCTTT.

The rearrangement links TRBV29-1 to TRBJ1-3; 10 positions agree with TRBD1. The CDR3 sequence is 17 residues long. Germline-derived CDR1 and CDR2 are SQVTM and ANQGSEA. V was clipped by 7 bases and J by 3 bases; unmatched bases: 15. The CDR3 region has the DNA TGCAGCGCGCTCGGGACAGGGGATGGGCAAGGTGGAAACACCATATATTTT. Encoded protein: CSALGTGDGQGGNTIYF.

This chain's CDR3 is CASSEATEYSGNTIYF. As DNA, the CDR3 is TGTGCCAGCAGTGAAGCGACCGAGTACTCTGGAAACACCATATATTTT. The V gene is TRBV2, the J gene TRBJ1-3, with D uncertain. V lost 0 bases, J lost 0 bases, and 9 bases lay in between. Germline V gene lookup returns CDR1 SNHLY and CDR2 FYNNEI. This CDR3 is 16 amino acids long.

This clonotype was detected a few times. This sequence joins TRBV9 and TRBJ2-1; a weak D match, TRBD2 (6 bases). Germline loops: CDR1 SGDLS, CDR2 YYNGEE. Trimming stripped 1 base from V and 2 bases from J, with 10 bases between. The CDR3 is made up of 15 amino acids. CDR3 sequence: CASSVTSLAYNEQFF. For the CDR3, the DNA is TGTGCCAGCAGCGTAACTAGCCTCGCCTACAATGAGCAGTTCTTC.

This clonotype was seen at least ten times. The V and J genes are TRBV7-2 and TRBJ2-2, with TRBD1 matching over 8 bases. The V gene's germline CDR1 is SGHTA and CDR2 FQGNSA. The CDR3 extends over 14 amino acids. The V segment lost 5 bases and the J segment 5 bases; nucleotides outside the gene matches: 4. CDR3 protein: CASSRTGSTGELFF. The DNA for the CDR3 is TGTGCCAGCAGCCGGACAGGGTCGACCGGGGAGCTGTTTTTT.

The gene calls are TRBV19 and TRBJ1-3; D is uncertain. CDR3 length: 15 amino acids. The V end was cut by 6 bases, the J end by 0 bases, with 12 bases between. Looked up from germline, CDR1 is LNHDA and CDR2 is SQIVND (reference sequence). The CDR3 DNA follows: TGTGCCAGTAGCCAGGACCGCTACTCTGGAAACACCATATATTTT. Translating gives CASSQDRYSGNTIYF.

J is TRBJ2-5 and V is TRBV7-6, with a possible D match to TRBD1 (6 bases). Per germline, CDR1 SGHVS and CDR2 FNYEAQ. The CDR3 has 17 residues. Trimming removed 4 bases from V and 3 bases from J, with 21 bases in between. DNA for the CDR3: TGTGCCAGCAGCTATCGACCCCCGTGGGCAGGGGAAGAGACCCAGTACTTC. Protein: CASSYRPPWAGEETQYF.

The chain combines TRBV3-1 with TRBJ1-2; tentative D call: TRBD1 (5 bases). The V gene lost 1 base and the J gene lost 2 bases, with 11 bases spanning the gap. The V gene's germline CDR1 is LGHDT and CDR2 YNNKEL (reference sequence). This CDR3 has 15 residues. This CDR3 is CASSQVSGTNYGYTF. The CDR3 coding sequence is TGTGCCAGCAGCCAAGTCTCAGGGACCAACTATGGCTACACCTTC.

This clonotype was found many times. The chain recombines TRBV7-9 with TRBJ2-7; a possible D gene is TRBD1 (5 bases). V was clipped by 5 bases and J by 5 bases, with 13 bases between them. The CDR3 is 13 residues long. CDR1 is SEHNR and CDR2 is FQNEAQ in the germline V gene (reference sequence). CDR3 in DNA: TGTGCCAGCAGCCCCTGGGCAGGGCACGAGCAGTACTTC. It translates to CASSPWAGHEQYF.

The CDR3 loop is CASSWGQSETQYF. DNA of the CDR3: TGTGCCAGCAGCTGGGGACAGTCAGAGACCCAGTACTTC. The chain uses TRBV12-3 or TRBV12-4 and TRBJ2-5; 7 bases fit TRBD1. Trimming at V came to 6 bases and at J to 4 bases, leaving 5 bases not matched to a gene. The CDR3 has 13 residues.

CDR3 DNA sequence: TGCGCCAGCGCAGTCCAGGGAAGCTCCTACAATGAGCAGTTCTTC. Translation: CASAVQGSSYNEQFF. The rearrangement uses TRBV5-1 and TRBJ2-1; D perhaps matches TRBD1 (5 bases). Germline CDR1 reads SGHRS; CDR2 reads YFSETQ. The V gene lost 7 bases and the J gene lost 0 bases, with 14 bases spanning the gap. The CDR3 sequence is 15 residues long.

This clonotype was recorded only once. The V gene is TRBV7-9, the J gene TRBJ2-3; D uncertain. The CDR3 is 15 residues long. V lost 6 bases to trimming and J lost 0 bases, with 13 bases between them. The germline V gene has CDR1 SEHNR and CDR2 FQNEAQ (reference sequence). CDR3 sequence: CASSPTGTSTDTQYF. CDR3 nucleotides: TGTGCCAGCAGTCCGACCGGTACGAGCACAGATACGCAGTATTTT.

Notes on this clonotype: A much more abundant neighbour one base away suggests this may be a read error. V is TRBV7-3 and J is TRBJ2-1; 8 bases map to TRBD2. This CDR3 region has 16 residues. Germline V gene data show CDR1 as SGHTA and CDR2 as FQGTGA. V was clipped by 4 bases and J by 10 bases; unmatched bases: 15. The CDR3 DNA reads TGTGCCAGCAGCTCAGGTACGGGGGGGCTACCGGGGGAGCAGTTCTTC. This codes for CASSSGTGGLPGEQFF.

The chain's CDR3 is CASSPDGDHNSPLHF. The CDR3 bases are TGTGCCAGCAGCCCTGATGGGGACCATAATTCACCCCTCCACTTT. The chain links TRBV6-6 to TRBJ1-6; maybe TRBD1 (5 bases). Germline V gives CDR1 MNHNY, CDR2 SVGAGI (reference sequence). This CDR3 spans 15 amino acids. Trimming removed 6 bases at V and 5 bases at J, with 14 bases between.

Ten or more counts support this clonotype. The CDR3 spells CASSQANRPGELFF. The CDR3 DNA follows: TGTGCCAGCAGCCAAGCTAACCGACCCGGGGAGCTGTTTTTT. The chain carries TRBV14 and TRBJ2-2, with D unresolved. Trimming removed 1 base at V and 6 bases at J, with 9 bases between. The CDR3 runs to 14 residues. Germline CDR1 and CDR2: SGHDN and FVKESK.

The V and J genes are TRBV5-4 and TRBJ1-6; 8 positions agree with TRBD1. Germline CDR1 is SGHNT and CDR2 is YYREEE (reference sequence). The junction had 4 bases not matched to a gene; V was cut back by 4 bases and J by 7 bases. The CDR3 has 14 residues. The DNA of the CDR3 is TGTGCCAGCAGCCCGGGACAGGTGAATTCACCCCTCCACTTT. Translating it yields CASSPGQVNSPLHF.

The V and J genes are TRBV6-2 or TRBV6-3 and TRBJ2-7, with 11 positions matching TRBD2. The junction had 12 bases not matched to a gene; V was cut back by 6 bases and J by 5 bases. Germline CDR1 MNHEY, CDR2 SVGEGT. The CDR3 is 16 amino acids. The CDR3 sequence is CASRIGRLAGRDEQYF. Here the CDR3 DNA reads TGTGCCAGCAGAATCGGGAGACTAGCGGGGCGCGACGAGCAGTACTTC.

This clonotype was counted many times. The chain links TRBV7-2 to TRBJ1-6; D is unclear. Germline CDR1 SGHTA, CDR2 FQGNSA. Trimming shortened V by 1 base and J by 0 bases, and 7 bases separated the two germline ends. The CDR3 is 16 residues long. The CDR3 sequence: CASSLGHSSYNSPLHF. In DNA form, the CDR3 reads TGTGCCAGCAGCTTAGGGCATAGCTCCTATAATTCACCCCTCCACTTT. The whole variable domain, filled in from reference TRBV7-2 and TRBJ1-6, reads GAGVSQSPSNKVTEKGKDVELRCDPISGHTALYWYRQSLGQGLEFLIYFQGNSAPDKSGLPSDRFSAERTGGSVSTLTIQRTQQEDSAVYLCASSLGHSSYNSPLHFGNGTRLTVT.

The DNA for the CDR3 is TGCAGTGCTTACAGGGGGAGCTCCTACAATGAGCAGTTCTTC. This sequence encodes CSAYRGSSYNEQFF. The gene calls are TRBV20-1 and TRBJ2-1, with 8 bases identical to TRBD1. The CDR3 runs to 14 residues. Trimming took 5 bases from V and 0 from J; bases not matched to a gene: 3. CDR1 is DFQATT, CDR2 SNEGSKA, per germline (reference sequence).

This clonotype was seen repeatedly, ten times or more. CDR3 amino acids: CASSLDVTGVNYGYTF. The CDR3 bases are TGTGCCAGCAGTTTAGATGTGACAGGGGTAAACTATGGCTACACCTTC. This chain connects TRBV12-3 or TRBV12-4 to TRBJ1-2, with 8 bases aligning to TRBD1. This CDR3 contains 16 residues. The ends lost 1 base at V and 2 bases at J; junction bases unmatched: 6.

V and J are TRBV18 and TRBJ1-1; no definite D call. Trimming stripped 2 bases from V and 1 base from J, with 5 bases between. Per the germline V gene, CDR1 is KGHSH and CDR2 is LQKENI. This CDR3 has 13 residues. CDR3 amino acids: CASSPITNTEAFF. The CDR3 nucleotides read TGTGCCAGCTCACCAATCACGAACACTGAAGCTTTCTTT.

The rearrangement links TRBV29-1 to TRBJ2-1, with 8 bases identical to TRBD1. This CDR3 has 17 residues. Germline V CDR1 and CDR2: SQVTM, ANQGSEA. The V segment lost 4 bases and the J segment 5 bases; nucleotides outside the gene matches: 16. The CDR3: CSVADITIGQGHNEQFF. The CDR3 DNA is TGCAGCGTTGCCGACATCACGATAGGACAGGGACACAATGAGCAGTTCTTC.

The genes are TRBV4-3 and TRBJ2-1; TRBD1 is a possible D gene (6 bases). CDR3 size: 16 residues. The V end lost 0 bases, the J end lost 7 bases, and 16 bases lay between the germline ends. Germline V gives CDR1 LGHNA, CDR2 YSLEER. CDR3 in amino acids: CASSQDQERGNNEQFF. The CDR3 bases are TGCGCCAGCAGCCAAGATCAAGAAAGGGGGAATAATGAGCAGTTCTTC.

In this sample, this clonotype turned up a few times. The chain joins TRBV7-8 to TRBJ1-6; D is ambiguous. Germline V lookup: CDR1 SGHVS, CDR2 FQNEAQ. This CDR3 spans 17 amino acids. Trimming cost V 5 bases and J 10 bases, with 24 bases left between them. The CDR3 spells CASSTQTLDGVSSPLHF. The CDR3 DNA follows: TGTGCCAGCAGCACTCAGACCCTCGATGGGGTATCATCACCCCTCCACTTT. Variable domain in full (rest from reference TRBV7-8 and TRBJ1-6): GAGVSQSPRYKVAKRGQDVALRCDPISGHVSLFWYQQALGQGPEFLTYFQNEAQLDKSGLPSDRFFAERPEGSVSTLKIQRTQQEDSAVYLCASSTQTLDGVSSPLHFGNGTRLTVT.